Given below is one TCR beta chain in context. What this receptor recognizes is not known. No quality values exist for individual bases; no much larger clone is one base distant. This specimen belongs to a study of OX40 agonist ivuxolimab in advanced cancers. As for the study more broadly: The costimulatory receptor OX40 (CD134) was targeted by ivuxolimab, a fully human IgG2 agonistic monoclonal antibody. Intravenous ivuxolimab was administered to patients every 2 weeks at six dose levels: 0.01, 0.1, 0.3, 1.5, 3 and 10 mg/kg. Among the approximately 54 dose-escalation patients, about 20 had hepatocellular carcinoma, approximately 15 melanoma, 9 renal cell carcinoma and 9 head and neck cancer. The dose-escalation cohort was 82.7% male with a mean age of about 60 years, ranging from roughly 23 to 85. Patients were allowed to have had prior anti-PD-1, anti-PD-L1 or anti-CTLA-4 therapy, and around 40% of the dose-escalation patients had previously received checkpoint inhibitors. Three dose-escalation patients achieved partial responses, one with hepatocellular carcinoma and two with cutaneous melanoma. Peripheral TCRbeta sequencing aimed to test whether ivuxolimab altered TCR sequence diversity and caused clonal T-cell expansion. The paper covers the monotherapy dose-escalation part of the phase I ivuxolimab trial, which included N = 52 patients. Overall study outcomes, separate from this receptor: Partial responders in the 0.1-3.0 mg/kg groups had among the lowest normalized peripheral clonal expansion, especially among CD8+ T cells. At doses of 0.1 to 3.0 mg/kg, clonal expansion of both CD4+ and CD8+ blood T cells was observed from baseline to week 6. The antigen specificity of the peripheral T cells that underwent clonal expansion was not determined. Low levels of normalized T-cell clonal expansion were also shown by some nonresponding patients. After ivuxolimab, CD8+ T cells had more expanded clones than CD4+ T cells on average.

Genomic DNA was isolated from the sorted cells so that the TCRbeta CDR3 region could be sequenced. The immunoSEQ Assay was used to sequence the TCRbeta CDR3 regions. Here the immuneACCESS table is served through TCRdb, limited to in-frame sequences with V and J called. Missing clones are a known gap in these copies; in checked studies unresolved V genes cover under half, and the rest lacks a known reason. The sample profile shows around 30,000 clones; around nine tenths of them were found once. The ten largest clones represent roughly 4.2% of the sample. CDR1 MNHEY and CDR2 SMNVEV are derived from the germline V gene (reference sequence). V is pruned by 6 bases and J by 3 bases, leaving 6 bases of the junction without a gene match. The CDR3 runs 17 amino acids, cysteine and phenylalanine included. The DNA shown is the 51-base CDR3, in frame from base 1. The trial excluded patients who had a history of autoimmune disease or were on systemic immunosuppression. Peripheral blood for TCR sequencing was drawn from every dose cohort at baseline, at cycle 4 day 1 and at cycle 7 day 1. Samples were obtained from an open-label, multicenter, first-in-human phase I dose-escalation trial of ivuxolimab. Adults with locally advanced or metastatic melanoma, renal cell carcinoma, hepatocellular carcinoma or head and neck squamous cell carcinoma were enrolled in the trial. CD4+ and CD8+ T cells were sorted separately from peripheral blood before TCR sequencing.

This material consisted of CD4+ or CD8+ T cells sorted from blood, taken in a trial of the OX40 agonist ivuxolimab. The TCR sequence derives from an adult with an advanced solid tumor such as melanoma, head and neck, liver or kidney cancer. The rearrangement combines TRBV27 with TRBJ2-2; TRBD2 matches 14 bases in the middle. The CDR3 corresponds to CASRSPGLAGDTGELFF. The base sequence is TGTGCCAGCAGATCTCCGGGACTAGCGGGGGACACCGGGGAGCTGTTTTTT.